The source of this T cell receptor beta chain is a study of response to subunit inactivated influenza vaccine (dated by TCRdb to 2017 to 2018). General notes on the study: To follow how T cells responded to a trivalent subunit inactivated influenza vaccine, the researchers relied on deep quantitative profiling of the T cell receptor repertoire.

CDR1 and CDR2 (SGHTA, FQGNSA) derive from the germline V gene. From the cysteine up to the phenylalanine, the CDR3 has a length of 14 residues. Kept here is only the CDR3 DNA, which spans 42 bases and is read in frame from base 1. Trimming removed 1 base from V and 4 bases from J, leaving 10 bases between the germline ends. Summary of the overall study and its limitations: The authors proposed that each seasonal influenza vaccination may bring in only a limited number of new T cells.

Libraries were prepared through RT-PCR. Data came from an Illumina HiSeq 2500. In TCRdb, the public reads were trimmed at Q25 with fastp and aligned with MiXCR, with productive beta chains retained. CDR3 protein duplicates are merged, each entry listing the most common genes and DNA. A total of 600,000 to 700,000 distinct CDR3 sequences appear in this sample, 12% to 15% of them only once. The ten largest clones add up to about 7.6% of the sample. This clonotype has a handful of counts. The antigen this receptor binds is unknown. Within one base of it there is no much larger clone, and no base qualities were kept.

The sequences come from PBMCs from blood, collected 14 days before vaccination. This clonotype was obtained from a man between 45 and 60 years old who received an inactivated influenza vaccine. Donor details come from another sample of the same person, matched by shared clones. This chain joins TRBV7-2 to TRBJ2-5; matching of 6 bases hints at TRBD2 as the D gene. Here is the DNA: TGTGCCAGCAGCTTAGTTTACGGGGGAGAGACCCAGTACTTC. Its product reads: CASSLVYGGETQYF.